These 20 T cell receptor beta chains came from one sample sequenced in a study of T cells expressing NK-cell markers. Following a re-call of the 5' RACE reads, TCRdb has one entry per CDR3 protein and lacks DNA. This repertoire includes over 350,000 distinct CDR3 sequences. Sequencing used blood T cells: a sorted CD56 or NKG2C T cell subset, CD4+ or CD8+ T cells, or bulk PBMC T cells (not recorded which). These receptors originate from a woman aged 45-65 years in good health.

The chain combines TRBV24-1 with TRBJ2-2; TCRdb reports TRBD1, a call that lacks DNA to check it against. Per the germline V gene, CDR1 is KGHDR and CDR2 is SFDVKD. The CDR3 extends over 15 amino acids. The CDR3 protein is CATSDPSANTGELFF.

The chain links TRBV5-1 to TRBJ2-1; the TRBD2 assignment by TCRdb is unverifiable without DNA. This CDR3 is 15 amino acids long. Per the germline V gene, CDR1 is SGHRS and CDR2 is YFSETQ. Here the CDR3 reads CASSLGVGGSGEQFF.

V is TRBV3-1 and J is TRBJ2-1. Looked up from germline, CDR1 is LGHDT and CDR2 is YNNKEL (reference sequence). The CDR3 runs 14 residues. The CDR3 region is CASSQVSTHNEQFF.

The CDR3 spells CASSQDRVWAAFF. V and J are TRBV3-1 and TRBJ1-1; the TRBD1 assignment by TCRdb is unverifiable without DNA. Per germline, CDR1 LGHDT and CDR2 YNNKEL (reference sequence). The CDR3 is 13 amino acids.

The J gene is TRBJ1-2, the V gene TRBV3-1; TCRdb names TRBD1, which stays unverified in the absence of DNA. The length of the CDR3 is 18 residues. Germline CDR1 reads LGHDT; CDR2 reads YNNKEL (reference sequence). The CDR3 reads CASSQEAGTGGAGYGYTF.

This chain links TRBV7-9 with TRBJ2-3; lacking DNA, the TRBD1 call made by TCRdb goes unchecked. This CDR3 region has 13 residues. Germline V gene data show CDR1 as SEHNR and CDR2 as FQNEAQ (reference sequence). CDR3 region: CACWTGRTDTQYF.

The chain uses TRBV19 and TRBJ1-5; TCRdb lists TRBD1, though no DNA is available to test this call. The CDR3 runs to 15 residues. Germline V gene sequence: CDR1 LNHDA, CDR2 SQIVND (reference sequence). The CDR3 here is CASSSGTGPHQPQHF.

This sequence joins TRBV6-5 and TRBJ2-3. The CDR3 runs 15 residues. Germline lookup yields CDR1 MNHEY and CDR2 SVGAGI. This chain's CDR3 is CASRRSRLSGDTQYF.

The chain has TRBV2 and TRBJ2-3; TCRdb designates TRBD2, a call that cannot be tested without DNA. The CDR3 contains 14 residues. Germline CDR1 is SNHLY and CDR2 is FYNNEI. This chain's CDR3 is CASSDPAGVDTQYF.

The J gene is TRBJ2-1, the V gene TRBV2; without DNA, the TCRdb call of TRBD2 cannot be checked. This CDR3 comprises 16 residues. Germline V gene data show CDR1 as SNHLY and CDR2 as FYNNEI. Here the CDR3 reads CASRDGTSGRVNEQFF. The full variable domain, completed using reference TRBV2 and TRBJ2-1, is EPEVTQTPSHQVTQMGQEVILRCVPISNHLYFYWYRQILGQKVEFLVSFYNNEISEKSEIFDDQFSVERPDGSNFTLKIRSTKLEDSAMYFCASRDGTSGRVNEQFFGPGTRLTVL.

The CDR3 spells CASSLWGTQVDEQYF. The J gene is TRBJ2-7, the V gene TRBV28; TCRdb names TRBD1, which stays unverified in the absence of DNA. Looked up from germline, CDR1 is MDHEN and CDR2 is SYDVKM. The CDR3 is 15 amino acids.

The CDR3 sequence is CATSGAAVVVNEQFF. The chain carries TRBV24-1 and TRBJ2-1; TCRdb lists TRBD2, though no DNA is available to test this call. The germline CDR1 and CDR2 sequences are KGHDR and SFDVKD. This CDR3 spans 15 amino acids.

The chain combines TRBV12-3 or TRBV12-4 with TRBJ2-3; TCRdb proposes TRBD2, but this gene call is untestable without DNA. The CDR3 has 15 amino acids. CDR3 region: CASSLLSSGTDTQYF.

This rearrangement joins TRBV4-1 to TRBJ2-5. Germline CDR1 MGHRA, CDR2 YSYEKL. The CDR3 loop spans 15 amino acids. The CDR3 sequence: CASSQFLGLQSPQYF.

This chain links TRBV24-1 with TRBJ2-1; the D gene TCRdb calls, TRBD1, cannot be checked with no DNA. The CDR3 consists of 16 residues. Germline CDR1 KGHDR, CDR2 SFDVKD. The CDR3 sequence: CATSDTDRGLDNEQFF.

The chain recombines TRBV12-3 or TRBV12-4 with TRBJ1-2. The CDR3 is 14 amino acids. CDR3: CASSLYKGADGYTF.

The chain has TRBV28 and TRBJ2-1; TCRdb's D gene call, TRBD2, goes unchecked for lack of DNA. This CDR3 has 12 residues. The germline CDR1 and CDR2 sequences are MDHEN and SYDVKM. The CDR3 loop reads CASSTLLGEQFF.

The chain recombines TRBV5-1 with TRBJ2-2; no DNA is available, so the TRBD1 call from TCRdb remains unchecked. CDR3 length: 14 amino acids. The germline CDR1 and CDR2 sequences are SGHRS and YFSETQ. The CDR3 sequence: CASTVRGTTGELFF.

V is TRBV5-1 and J is TRBJ2-1; TCRdb's D call of TRBD2 is untestable without DNA. The CDR3 extends over 16 amino acids. Germline V lookup: CDR1 SGHRS, CDR2 YFSETQ. This chain's CDR3 is CASSPGWAGGHNEQFF.

V gene TRBV20-1 combines with J gene TRBJ2-3. The CDR3 is 14 amino acids. Germline CDR1 is DFQATT and CDR2 is SNEGSKA (reference sequence). CDR3 sequence: CSARDGRSWDTQYF.